These T cell receptor beta chains were read from a single sample in a study of breast tumors, draining lymph nodes, adjacent tissues. TCRdb called the multiplex PCR reads again in MiXCR, with one record for every CDR3 protein. The sample comprises under 150,000 distinct CDR3 sequences, over 20% of which are singletons, and over 2% rests with the top ten. Sequenced material: axillary lymph node tissue. All receptors come from a female donor with breast cancer. Some clones in this sample may be carry-over from other donors' samples. Both conserved end residues are part of each CDR3. D genes are given only for firm matches. The size field is filled for only some rows; it gives once, few, many or a size class.

CDR3nt: TGTGCCAGCAGTTTGATCGGGACACTCAACAATGAGCAGTTCTTC
CDR3aa: CASSLIGTLNNEQFF
j_gene: TRBJ2-1
abundance: few
v_gene: TRBV28
d_gene: .

CDR3nt: TGTGCCAGCAGCCTCAATGAAAAACTGTTTTTT
CDR3aa: CASSLNEKLFF
j_gene: TRBJ1-4
abundance: many
v_gene: TRBV5-5
d_gene: .

CDR3nt: TGTGCCAGTGCTCGGGACAGGGGGTTCTCTGGTGGCTACACCTTC
CDR3aa: CASARDRGFSGGYTF
j_gene: TRBJ1-2
abundance: many
v_gene: TRBV19
d_gene: TRBD1

CDR3nt: TGTGCCAGCACCTTAGGCCGGCAGGGGGCCAACACCGGGGAGCTGTTTTTT
CDR3aa: CASTLGRQGANTGELFF
j_gene: TRBJ2-2
abundance: .
v_gene: TRBV9
d_gene: TRBD1

CDR3nt: TGTGCCAGCAGTTCGGACAGGGGGCCTAGCGGGAGATCGGATGAGCAGTTCTTC
CDR3aa: CASSSDRGPSGRSDEQFF
j_gene: TRBJ2-1
abundance: many
v_gene: TRBV6-6
d_gene: .

CDR3nt: TGTGCCAGCAGCGTGGGGAGGACAGGGGGCTTTAATGAAGAACTGTTTTTT
CDR3aa: CASSVGRTGGFNEELFF
j_gene: TRBJ1-4
abundance: .
v_gene: TRBV9
d_gene: TRBD1

CDR3nt: TGTGCCAGCAAGAGGGACCCGGGGAATGAAAAACTGTTTTTT
CDR3aa: CASKRDPGNEKLFF
j_gene: TRBJ1-4
abundance: many
v_gene: TRBV2
d_gene: .

CDR3nt: TGTGCCAGCAGTGCAAGGGCAGGCGGGTCCCTTAGCACAGATACGCAGTATTTT
CDR3aa: CASSARAGGSLSTDTQYF
j_gene: TRBJ2-3
abundance: many
v_gene: TRBV6-4
d_gene: .

CDR3nt: TGTGCCACCAGCAGAGATAGGTCAGGTCGGCAGTACTTC
CDR3aa: CATSRDRSGRQYF
j_gene: TRBJ2-7
abundance: many
v_gene: TRBV15
d_gene: .

CDR3nt: TGCGCCAGCAGTGAGCTACCCGACAATGAGCAGTTCTTC
CDR3aa: CASSELPDNEQFF
j_gene: TRBJ2-1
abundance: many
v_gene: TRBV10-2
d_gene: .

CDR3nt: TGTGCCAGCAGTCCTTATCTCCTCACCGGGGAGCTGTTTTTT
CDR3aa: CASSPYLLTGELFF
j_gene: TRBJ2-2
abundance: many
v_gene: TRBV12-3/TRBV12-4
d_gene: .

CDR3nt: TGTGCCAGCTCACTCCAAATGACAGGGAGCAATCAGCCCCAGCATTTT
CDR3aa: CASSLQMTGSNQPQHF
j_gene: TRBJ1-5
abundance: many
v_gene: TRBV18
d_gene: TRBD1

CDR3nt: TGTGCCAGCAGAGGGGGACCGACAGAGTGGAACACCATATATTTT
CDR3aa: CASRGGPTEWNTIYF
j_gene: TRBJ1-3
abundance: many
v_gene: TRBV6-5
d_gene: .

CDR3nt: TGTGCCAGCAGCGCCAGACTAGCGAGAAAGTACGAGCAGTACTTC
CDR3aa: CASSARLARKYEQYF
j_gene: TRBJ2-7
abundance: many
v_gene: TRBV7-2
d_gene: TRBD2

CDR3nt: TGTGCCAGCAGCTTAGGGGCGGGAGCTGAGGAGACCCAGTACTTC
CDR3aa: CASSLGAGAEETQYF
j_gene: TRBJ2-5
abundance: many
v_gene: TRBV11-3
d_gene: TRBD2

CDR3nt: TGTGCCAGCTCACCCGCTGGGGAGCAGTTCTTC
CDR3aa: CASSPAGEQFF
j_gene: TRBJ2-1
abundance: many
v_gene: TRBV18
d_gene: .

CDR3nt: TGTGCCAGCAGCTGGGCGACTGGCATCCTCGGGCAGACCCAGTACTTC
CDR3aa: CASSWATGILGQTQYF
j_gene: TRBJ2-5
abundance: many
v_gene: TRBV5-5
d_gene: .

CDR3nt: TGTGCCAGCAGCCAATATTTTGGACAGTTTCTATTTTCCGGCTACACCTTC
CDR3aa: CASSQYFGQFLFSGYTF
j_gene: TRBJ1-2
abundance: .
v_gene: TRBV3-1
d_gene: .

CDR3nt: TGTGCCTGGAGCCGGGACAGGCGCTACGAGCAGTACTTC
CDR3aa: CAWSRDRRYEQYF
j_gene: TRBJ2-7
abundance: many
v_gene: TRBV30
d_gene: TRBD1

CDR3nt: TGTGCCAGCAGTGAAACAGGGGAAGGTTACTACGAGCAGTACTTC
CDR3aa: CASSETGEGYYEQYF
j_gene: TRBJ2-7
abundance: many
v_gene: TRBV2
d_gene: TRBD1

CDR3nt: TGTGCCAGCAGCTTAGGGTTGCGACTGTCCAAAAACATTCAGTACTTC
CDR3aa: CASSLGLRLSKNIQYF
j_gene: TRBJ2-4
abundance: few
v_gene: TRBV7-2
d_gene: .

CDR3nt: TGTGCCAGCAGCTTGAGTCGGTTCGAAGGCTACACCTTC
CDR3aa: CASSLSRFEGYTF
j_gene: TRBJ1-2
abundance: many
v_gene: TRBV5-4
d_gene: .

CDR3nt: TGCGCCAGCAGCTCCCGGGCCGTCAATGAGCAGTTCTTC
CDR3aa: CASSSRAVNEQFF
j_gene: TRBJ2-1
abundance: many
v_gene: TRBV5-1
d_gene: .

CDR3nt: TGTGCCAGCAGTGAATACCCGAATGAGCAGTTCTTC
CDR3aa: CASSEYPNEQFF
j_gene: TRBJ2-1
abundance: few
v_gene: TRBV25-1
d_gene: .

CDR3nt: TGTGCCAGCAGTTTCCACGGAGGTTCCTACAATGAGCAGTTCTTC
CDR3aa: CASSFHGGSYNEQFF
j_gene: TRBJ2-1
abundance: few
v_gene: TRBV12-3/TRBV12-4
d_gene: .

CDR3nt: TGTGCCAGCAGGAGGGAGTTGGGCACAGATACGCAGTATTTT
CDR3aa: CASRRELGTDTQYF
j_gene: TRBJ2-3
abundance: many
v_gene: TRBV7-2
d_gene: .

CDR3nt: TGCAGTGCCAGCAGAGGGGATGAGCAGTTCTTC
CDR3aa: CSASRGDEQFF
j_gene: TRBJ2-1
abundance: many
v_gene: TRBV20-1
d_gene: .

CDR3nt: TGCGCCAGCAGCTTGGGGGACACGAACACCGGGGAGCTGTTTTTT
CDR3aa: CASSLGDTNTGELFF
j_gene: TRBJ2-2
abundance: many
v_gene: TRBV5-1
d_gene: .

CDR3nt: TGTGCCAGTAGTATTAGTCGGAGTTCACCCCTCCACTTT
CDR3aa: CASSISRSSPLHF
j_gene: TRBJ1-6
abundance: many
v_gene: TRBV19
d_gene: .

CDR3nt: TGTGCCAGCGAAGGGAGCGGGAGCTACAATGAGCAGTTCTTC
CDR3aa: CASEGSGSYNEQFF
j_gene: TRBJ2-1
abundance: many
v_gene: TRBV6-6
d_gene: TRBD2

CDR3nt: TGCGCCAGCAGCAGTACCGGGACAGGGGGTAACGAGCAGTACTTC
CDR3aa: CASSSTGTGGNEQYF
j_gene: TRBJ2-7
abundance: many
v_gene: TRBV5-1
d_gene: TRBD1

CDR3nt: TGTGCCAGTAGACCAGGACGGAGTAATGAAAAACTGTTTTTT
CDR3aa: CASRPGRSNEKLFF
j_gene: TRBJ1-4
abundance: .
v_gene: TRBV19
d_gene: .

CDR3nt: TGTGCCAGCAGCGGCGGGCTAGCGGGACCCACAGATACGCAGTATTTT
CDR3aa: CASSGGLAGPTDTQYF
j_gene: TRBJ2-3
abundance: many
v_gene: TRBV7-2
d_gene: TRBD2

CDR3nt: TGCAGCGTTGATTCCGGGAGAGACACCATATATTTT
CDR3aa: CSVDSGRDTIYF
j_gene: TRBJ1-3
abundance: many
v_gene: TRBV29-1
d_gene: .

CDR3nt: TGTGCCAGCAGCCAAGGACCAGCAGACTTGCGAGAGACCCAGTACTTC
CDR3aa: CASSQGPADLRETQYF
j_gene: TRBJ2-5
abundance: .
v_gene: TRBV3-1
d_gene: .

CDR3nt: TGTGCCAGCAGTTTTAGTAGCGGGAGACATGAGCAGTTCTTC
CDR3aa: CASSFSSGRHEQFF
j_gene: TRBJ2-1
abundance: many
v_gene: TRBV12-3/TRBV12-4
d_gene: TRBD2

CDR3nt: TGTGCCAGCCCGACAGGGGCCTCCCAAGAGACCCAGTACTTC
CDR3aa: CASPTGASQETQYF
j_gene: TRBJ2-5
abundance: few
v_gene: TRBV9
d_gene: TRBD1